These 2 T cell receptor beta chains came from one sample sequenced in a study of T-cell memory formation after mild COVID-19. TCRdb reprocessed the 5' RACE reads with MiXCR, giving one entry per CDR3 protein. This sample has hundreds of thousands of distinct CDR3 sequences, with approximately 15% found just once. Sequenced sample: PBMCs or a T cell subset sorted from them (not recorded which). The origin of the receptors is a man between 18 and 29 years old who had mild COVID-19 (a few samples of this study predate the infection). Cell type and time point are not known.

The sample holds a few counts of this clonotype. The chain couples TRBV29-1 to TRBJ2-1; 7 bases fit TRBD1. V lost 6 bases to trimming and J lost 7 bases; unmatched junction nucleotides: 9. The CDR3 consists of 13 residues. Germline lookup yields CDR1 SQVTM and CDR2 ANQGSEA. The CDR3 DNA follows: TGCAGCGTAGAGTCCCCCAGGGGGAATGAGCAGTTCTTC. Protein: CSVESPRGNEQFF.

This clonotype was seen more than once but under ten times. V and J are TRBV7-9 and TRBJ2-1, with a weak D call TRBD1 (6 bases). Germline CDR1 is SEHNR and CDR2 is FQNEAQ (reference sequence). The CDR3 has 15 residues. V shed 2 bases and J shed 6 bases, with 14 bases lying between them. The CDR3, as DNA: TGTGCCAGCAGCTTATTCGGACAGAGGGGCAATGAGCAGTTCTTC. Residues: CASSLFGQRGNEQFF.